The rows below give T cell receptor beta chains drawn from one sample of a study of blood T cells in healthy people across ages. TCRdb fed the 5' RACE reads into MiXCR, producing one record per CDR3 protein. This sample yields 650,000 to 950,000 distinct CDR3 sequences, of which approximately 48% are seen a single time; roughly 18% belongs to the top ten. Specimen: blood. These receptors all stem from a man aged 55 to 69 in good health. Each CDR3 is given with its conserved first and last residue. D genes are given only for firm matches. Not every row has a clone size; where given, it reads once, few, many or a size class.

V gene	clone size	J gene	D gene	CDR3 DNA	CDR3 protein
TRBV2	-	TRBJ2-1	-	TGTGCCAGCAGTGACGGACCCCAGAGCTCCGACAATGAGCAGTTCTTC	CASSDGPQSSDNEQFF
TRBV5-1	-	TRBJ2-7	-	TGCGCCAGCAGCTTAGATAATCAATCCTACGAGCAGTACTTC	CASSLDNQSYEQYF
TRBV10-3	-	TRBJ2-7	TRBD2	TGTGCCATCAGTGAGGCGACCCGGGAGGCCTACGAGCAGTACTTC	CAISEATREAYEQYF
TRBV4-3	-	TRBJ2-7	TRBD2	TGCGCCAGCAACCAAAATCGGGGGGTCTACGAGCAGTACTTC	CASNQNRGVYEQYF
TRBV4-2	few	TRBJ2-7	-	TGTGCCAGCAGCCAAGTAGGCGCAGGCGAGCAGTACTTC	CASSQVGAGEQYF
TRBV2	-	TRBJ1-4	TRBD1	TGTGCCAGCAGTGATGGACAGGGGCTTATTAATGAAAAACTGTTTTTT	CASSDGQGLINEKLFF
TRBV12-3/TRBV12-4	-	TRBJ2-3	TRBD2	TGTGCCAGCAGTCCGCGTCCGGCTAGCGGGGCGAGCACAGATACGCAGTATTTT	CASSPRPASGASTDTQYF
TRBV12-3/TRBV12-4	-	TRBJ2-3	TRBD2	TGTGCCAGCACCCTCTCACCCGGGGGGAGGGATACGCAGTATTTT	CASTLSPGGRDTQYF
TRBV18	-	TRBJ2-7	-	TGTGCCAGCTCACCAAATGTCTACGAGCAGTACTTC	CASSPNVYEQYF
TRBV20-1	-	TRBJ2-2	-	TGCAGTGCTCCCTCACGGGGGACAAGCACCGGGGAGCTGTTTTTT	CSAPSRGTSTGELFF
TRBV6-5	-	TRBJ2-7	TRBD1	TGTGCCAGCAGTTACTCCGGACAGGGGACGTACGAGCAGTACTTC	CASSYSGQGTYEQYF
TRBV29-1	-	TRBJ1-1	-	TGCAGCGTTGAAGTCCCTGAAGCTTTCTTT	CSVEVPEAFF
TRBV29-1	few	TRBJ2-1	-	TGCAGCGTTGATGGTCAGGGTCCCTACAATGAGCAGTTCTTC	CSVDGQGPYNEQFF
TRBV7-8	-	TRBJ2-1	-	TGTGCCAGCAGCGCTTCAGGGGTCCAGGGCTACAATGAGCAGTTCTTC	CASSASGVQGYNEQFF
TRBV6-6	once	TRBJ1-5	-	TGTGCCAGCAGTTACTACGGGCGAGATCAGCCCCAGCATTTT	CASSYYGRDQPQHF
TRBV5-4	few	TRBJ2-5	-	TGTGCCAGCAGCACTGGCCGGGACACCGAAGAGACCCAGTACTTC	CASSTGRDTEETQYF
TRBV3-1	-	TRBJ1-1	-	TGTGCCAGCAGCCCATCGGGGGCCGGGGTCACTGAAGCTTTCTTT	CASSPSGAGVTEAFF
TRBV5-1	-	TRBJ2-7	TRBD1	TGCGCCAGCAGCGCACGGACAGGTGGTTTGGAGCAGTACTTC	CASSARTGGLEQYF
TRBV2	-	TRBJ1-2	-	TGTGCCAGCAGTGATAATGGCTACACCTTC	CASSDNGYTF
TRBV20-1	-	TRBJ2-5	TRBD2	TGCAGTGCTAGAGTAGGAATAGCGGGGGGCCGGGAGACCCAGTACTTC	CSARVGIAGGRETQYF
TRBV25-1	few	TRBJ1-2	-	TGTGCCAGCAGTGACCCGACAGGTTCTGACTATGGCTACACCTTC	CASSDPTGSDYGYTF
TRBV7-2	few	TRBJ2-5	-	TGTGCCAGCAGCTCCTTCGGGGGGACCCAGTACTTC	CASSSFGGTQYF
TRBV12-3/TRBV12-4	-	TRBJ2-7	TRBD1	TGTGCCAGCAGTTTAGACCAGGACAGGGCCCCCTACGAGCAGTACTTC	CASSLDQDRAPYEQYF
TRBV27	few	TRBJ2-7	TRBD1	TGTGCCAGCAGTCCAAAACGGACAGGGCCTTCCTCCTACGAGCAGTACTTC	CASSPKRTGPSSYEQYF
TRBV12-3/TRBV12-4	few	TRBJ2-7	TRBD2	TGTGCCAGTTCCAAGATCGCGGGGGGGCCCTACGAGCAGTACTTC	CASSKIAGGPYEQYF
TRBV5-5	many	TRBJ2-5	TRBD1	TGTGCCAGCATCGACCGGGACAGGGTAAAAGAGACCCAGTACTTC	CASIDRDRVKETQYF
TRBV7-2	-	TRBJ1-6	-	TGTGCCAGCAGCCCGGGAAGTGGAAATTCACCCCTCCACTTT	CASSPGSGNSPLHF
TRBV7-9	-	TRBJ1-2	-	TGTGCCAGCAGCTTAGGAGGGCCCCATTCCTATGGCTACACCTTC	CASSLGGPHSYGYTF
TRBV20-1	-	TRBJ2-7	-	TGCAGTGCCATGGGCCCGTTGGTTGAGCAGTACTTC	CSAMGPLVEQYF
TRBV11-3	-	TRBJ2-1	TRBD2	TGTGCCAGCAGCCAACCTACTAGCGGGAGCTACAATGAGCAGTTCTTC	CASSQPTSGSYNEQFF
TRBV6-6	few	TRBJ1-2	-	TGTGCCAGCAGTTACTCTGTTAACTATGGCTACACCTTC	CASSYSVNYGYTF
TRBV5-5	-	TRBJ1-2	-	TGTGCCAGCAGCGTAGGTCGACATCGCCTGGGGTATGGCTACACCTTC	CASSVGRHRLGYGYTF
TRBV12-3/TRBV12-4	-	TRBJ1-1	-	TGTGCCAGCAGTTTGCTGGGGGCGGACACTGAAGCTTTCTTT	CASSLLGADTEAFF
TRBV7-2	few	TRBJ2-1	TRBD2	TGTGCCACTACGCTAGCGGGGGTCGGTGAGCAGTTCTTC	CATTLAGVGEQFF
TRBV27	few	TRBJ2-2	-	TGTGCCAGCAGTTTTGGGGGGCCCAACACCGGGGAGCTGTTTTTT	CASSFGGPNTGELFF
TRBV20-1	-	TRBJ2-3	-	TGCAGTGCTAGAGGGCCTGCAGATACGCAGTATTTT	CSARGPADTQYF
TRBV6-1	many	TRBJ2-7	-	TGTGCCAGCAGTGCGGTCCAGAAGGGGAACTACGAGCAGTACTTC	CASSAVQKGNYEQYF
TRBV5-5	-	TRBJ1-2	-	TGTGCCAGCAGCTTTCAGACCCAGACAAAGACTATTGGCTACACCTTC	CASSFQTQTKTIGYTF
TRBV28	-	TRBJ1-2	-	TGTGCCAGCAGTTTAGAGGTTGGGGGAGGCGGCTACACCTTC	CASSLEVGGGGYTF
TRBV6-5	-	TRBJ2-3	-	TGTGCCAGCAAGGGGACCTACACAGATACGCAGTATTTT	CASKGTYTDTQYF
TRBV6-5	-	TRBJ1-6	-	TGTGCCAGCAGTTACTCGGCAGGGGCCTCTAATTCACCCCTCCACTTT	CASSYSAGASNSPLHF
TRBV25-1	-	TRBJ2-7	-	TGTGCCAGCCAAGACAGATCCCCTAGCTACGAGCAGTACTTC	CASQDRSPSYEQYF
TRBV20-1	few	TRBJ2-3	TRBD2	TGCAGTGCCTCCCCCCAGCGGGGGAAAGATACGCAGTATTTT	CSASPQRGKDTQYF
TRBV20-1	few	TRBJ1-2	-	TGCAGTGCTAGAGCCTACAGCTATGGCTACACCTTC	CSARAYSYGYTF
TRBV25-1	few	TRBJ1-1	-	TGTGCCAGCAGTGATGCGGGGAGGAACACTGAAGCTTTCTTT	CASSDAGRNTEAFF
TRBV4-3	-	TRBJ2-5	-	TGCGCCAGCAGCCAAGATGTGACAACCCAAGAGACCCAGTACTTC	CASSQDVTTQETQYF
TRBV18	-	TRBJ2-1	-	TGTGCCAGCTCACCACCTGGGTACAATGAGCGGTTCTTC	CASSPPGYNERFF
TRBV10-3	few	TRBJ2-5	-	TGTGCCATCAAAGGGACTGGGGGGCAAGAGACCCAGTACTTC	CAIKGTGGQETQYF